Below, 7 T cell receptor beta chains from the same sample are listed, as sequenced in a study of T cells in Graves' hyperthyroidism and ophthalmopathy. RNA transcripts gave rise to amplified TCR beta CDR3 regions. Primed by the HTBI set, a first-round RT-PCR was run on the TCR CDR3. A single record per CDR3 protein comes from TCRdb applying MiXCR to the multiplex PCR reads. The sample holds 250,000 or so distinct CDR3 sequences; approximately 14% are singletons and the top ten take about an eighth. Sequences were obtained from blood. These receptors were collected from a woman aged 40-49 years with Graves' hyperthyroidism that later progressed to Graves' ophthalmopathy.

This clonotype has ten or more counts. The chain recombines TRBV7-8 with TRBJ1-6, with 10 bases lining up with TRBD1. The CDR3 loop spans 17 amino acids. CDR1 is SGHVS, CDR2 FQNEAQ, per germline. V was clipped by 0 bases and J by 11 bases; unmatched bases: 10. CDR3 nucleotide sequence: TGTGCCAGCAGCTTAGCCCGACAGGGGGCGGGTAGAACACCCCTCCACTTT. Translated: CASSLARQGAGRTPLHF.

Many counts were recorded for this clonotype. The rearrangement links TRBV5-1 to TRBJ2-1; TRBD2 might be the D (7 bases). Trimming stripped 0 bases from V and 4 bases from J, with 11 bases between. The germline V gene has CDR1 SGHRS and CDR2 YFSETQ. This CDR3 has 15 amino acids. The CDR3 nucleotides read TGCGCCAGCAGCTTGGGGGGGGGGCCTTACAATGAGCAGTTCTTC. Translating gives CASSLGGGPYNEQFF.

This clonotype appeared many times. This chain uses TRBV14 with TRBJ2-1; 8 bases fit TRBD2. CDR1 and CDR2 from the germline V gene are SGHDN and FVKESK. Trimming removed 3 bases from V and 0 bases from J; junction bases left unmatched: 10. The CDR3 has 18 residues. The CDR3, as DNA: TGTGCCAGCAGCCATGGTTTATCGCTAGCGGGCTCCTACAATGAGCAGTTCTTC. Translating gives CASSHGLSLAGSYNEQFF.

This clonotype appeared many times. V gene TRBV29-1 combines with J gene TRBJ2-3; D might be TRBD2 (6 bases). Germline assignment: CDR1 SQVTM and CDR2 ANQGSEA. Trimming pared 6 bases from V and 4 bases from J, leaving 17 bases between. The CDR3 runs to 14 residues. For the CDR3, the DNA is TGCAGCGTAGTTCCGGGGGAAGTGGCAGATACGCAGTATTTT. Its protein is CSVVPGEVADTQYF.

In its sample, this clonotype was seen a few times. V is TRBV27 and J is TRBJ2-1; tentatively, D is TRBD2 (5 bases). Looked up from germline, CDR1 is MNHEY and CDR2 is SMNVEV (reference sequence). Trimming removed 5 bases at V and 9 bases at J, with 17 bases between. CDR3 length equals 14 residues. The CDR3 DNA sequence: TGTGCCAGCAGTGGTCTAGGACTTTTCGGTGAGCAGTTCTTC. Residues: CASSGLGLFGEQFF.

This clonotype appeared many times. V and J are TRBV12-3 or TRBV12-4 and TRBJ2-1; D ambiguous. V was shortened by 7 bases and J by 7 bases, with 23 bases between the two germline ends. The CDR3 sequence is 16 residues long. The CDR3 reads CASTKGRHDLWNEQFF. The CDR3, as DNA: TGTGCCAGCACCAAAGGGCGGCACGACCTGTGGAATGAGCAGTTCTTC.

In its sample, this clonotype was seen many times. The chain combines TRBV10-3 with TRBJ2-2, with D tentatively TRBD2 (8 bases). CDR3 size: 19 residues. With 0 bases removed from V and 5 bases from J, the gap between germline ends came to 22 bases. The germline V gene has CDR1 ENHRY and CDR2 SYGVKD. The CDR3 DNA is TGTGCCATCAGTGAGTCGAATAGCGGGACCCTGACAGGGACCGGGGAGCTGTTTTTT. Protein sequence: CAISESNSGTLTGTGELFF.